Below are 10 T cell receptor beta chains sequenced from a single sample in a study of cytomegalovirus exposure and HLA in healthy donors. The study ran its PCR with 60 Vbeta and 13 Jbeta primers. Only in-frame clones appear in the TCRdb table, and some are missing; sequencing was by immunoSEQ multiplex PCR. The data hold about 100,000 clones, with 79% observed a single time. Source material: PBMCs. Receptors were obtained from a female donor in good health and CMV-seropositive.

This clone was detected only once. This chain connects TRBV11-2 to TRBJ1-1, with 8 nucleotides matching TRBD1. The germline V gene encodes CDR1 SGHAT and CDR2 FQNNGV. The CDR3 is 15 amino acids. V lost 1 base and J lost 4; bases outside the gene matches: 5. This CDR3 reads CASSLVVGTGTEAFF. The CDR3 DNA sequence: TGTGCCAGCAGCTTAGTTGTTGGGACAGGCACTGAAGCTTTCTTT.

As to this clone: An end of the junction does not agree with germline; a read error may underlie this. The rearrangement joins TRBV9 to TRBJ2-3, with D unclear. The CDR3 length is 13 residues. CDR1 is SGDLS and CDR2 is YYNGEE in the germline V gene. CDR3 sequence reads: CASSVRLTDAQYF. The DNA for the CDR3 is TGTGCCAGCAGCGTCCGCCTCACAGATGCGCAGTATTTT.

V gene TRBV7-6 combines with J gene TRBJ1-3; 8 nucleotides line up with TRBD1. Per the germline V gene, CDR1 is SGHVS and CDR2 is FNYEAQ. The CDR3 totals 15 residues. The trim removed 4 bases at V and 2 bases at J, leaving 4 bases unmatched. The CDR3 spells CASSSRTGPGNTIYF. CDR3 nucleotide sequence: TGTGCCAGCAGCTCAAGGACAGGGCCTGGAAACACCATATATTTT. Full variable domain (remainder filled in from reference TRBV7-6 and TRBJ1-3): GAGVSQSPRYKVTKRGQDVALRCDPISGHVSLYWYRQALGQGPEFLTYFNYEAQQDKSGLPNDRFSAERPEGSISTLTIQRTEQRDSAMYRCASSSRTGPGNTIYFGEGSWLTVV.

J is TRBJ2-3 and V is TRBV7-2; D perhaps matches TRBD1 (5 bases). CDR3 size: 15 residues. Per the germline V gene, CDR1 is SGHTA and CDR2 is FQGNSA. V lost 3 bases, J lost 2 bases, and 12 bases lay in between. The CDR3 spells CASSLSRAVTDTQYF. The CDR3 region has the DNA TGTGCCAGCAGCTTGAGCAGGGCCGTCACAGATACGCAGTATTTT.

In nucleotides, the CDR3 is TGCGCCAGCAGCTTGGCGGGACAGAGGACAGATACGCAGTATTTT. Its protein product is CASSLAGQRTDTQYF. The V gene is TRBV5-1, the J gene TRBJ2-3; TRBD1 agrees at 7 bases. J was trimmed by 3 bases and V by 0 bases; bases with no gene match: 4. The CDR3 covers 15 residues. Germline CDR1 is SGHRS and CDR2 is YFSETQ. Combining the CDR3 with reference TRBV5-1 and TRBJ2-3 gives the whole variable domain KAGVTQTPRYLIKTRGQQVTLSCSPISGHRSVSWYQQTPGQGLQFLFEYFSETQRNKGNFPGRFSGRQFSNSRSEMNVSTLELGDSALYLCASSLAGQRTDTQYFGPGTRLTVL.

This chain links TRBV13 with TRBJ2-3, with a tentative D call TRBD2 (5 bases). Looked up from germline, CDR1 is PRHDT and CDR2 is FYEKMQ (reference sequence). The CDR3 covers 14 residues. V lost 3 bases to trimming and J lost 6 bases, with 13 bases between them. Here the CDR3 reads CASSFNLVADTQYF. The CDR3 region has the DNA TGTGCCAGCAGCTTTAATCTAGTAGCGGATACGCAGTATTTT.

Regarding this clone: The sample contains more than one DNA sequence encoding this CDR3. The chain couples TRBV6-5 to TRBJ2-5; TRBD1 aligns across 7 bases. The V segment lost 6 bases and the J segment 4 bases; nucleotides outside the gene matches: 5. Per germline, CDR1 MNHEY and CDR2 SVGAGI. The CDR3 loop spans 13 amino acids. As DNA, the CDR3 is TGTGCCAGCAGCATACCAGGGGGAGAGACCCAGTACTTC. Encoded protein: CASSIPGGETQYF.

V is TRBV5-1 and J is TRBJ2-3; D unclear. The ends were cut back, 0 bases at V and 8 bases at J, with 22 bases in the middle. The CDR3 contains 17 residues. Germline V gene lookup returns CDR1 SGHRS and CDR2 YFSETQ. CDR3 nucleotides: TGCGCCAGCAGCTTGGTGGCTAGTGGGTTGATGATGGTTACGCAGTATTTT. It is translated as CASSLVASGLMMVTQYF.

This chain joins TRBV5-1 and TRBJ2-2; 11 nucleotides match TRBD2. Germline values: CDR1 SGHRS, CDR2 YFSETQ. The junction had 8 bases not matched to a gene; V was cut back by 2 bases and J by 8 bases. There are 16 residues in the CDR3. The chain's CDR3 is CASSLTRLAGMGELFF. CDR3 coding DNA: TGCGCCAGCAGCTTAACAAGACTAGCGGGGATGGGGGAGCTGTTTTTT.

CDR3 coding DNA: TGCAGTGCTAGAAGAGGTGAGACCCAGTACTTC. Translated, it gives CSARRGETQYF. V and J are TRBV20-1 and TRBJ2-5; D is unresolved. The V end was cut by 2 bases, the J end by 5 bases, with 6 bases between. Per germline, CDR1 DFQATT and CDR2 SNEGSKA (reference sequence). This CDR3 contains 11 residues.